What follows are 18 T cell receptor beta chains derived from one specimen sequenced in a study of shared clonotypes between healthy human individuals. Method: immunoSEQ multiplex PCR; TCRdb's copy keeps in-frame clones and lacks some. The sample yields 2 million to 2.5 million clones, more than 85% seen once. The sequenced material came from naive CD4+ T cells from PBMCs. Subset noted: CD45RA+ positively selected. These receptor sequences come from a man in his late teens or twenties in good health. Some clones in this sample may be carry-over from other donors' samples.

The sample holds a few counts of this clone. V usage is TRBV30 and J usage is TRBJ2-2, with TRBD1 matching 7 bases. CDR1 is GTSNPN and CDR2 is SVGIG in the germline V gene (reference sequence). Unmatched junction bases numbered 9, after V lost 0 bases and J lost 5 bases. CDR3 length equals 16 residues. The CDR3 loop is CAWSVPGQLWTGELFF. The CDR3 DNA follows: TGTGCCTGGAGTGTCCCGGGACAGCTGTGGACCGGGGAGCTGTTTTTT. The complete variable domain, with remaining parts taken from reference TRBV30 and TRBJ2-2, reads SQTIHQWPATLVQPVGSPLSLECTVEGTSNPNLYWYRQAAGRGLQLLFYSVGIGQISSEVPQNLSASRPQDRQFILSSKKLLLSDSGFYLCAWSVPGQLWTGELFFGEGSRLTVL.

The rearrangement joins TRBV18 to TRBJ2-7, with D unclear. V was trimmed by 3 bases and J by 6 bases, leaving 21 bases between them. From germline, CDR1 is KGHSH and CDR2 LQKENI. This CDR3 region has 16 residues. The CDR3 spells CASSPSSPGLSGEQYF. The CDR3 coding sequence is TGTGCCAGCTCACCCAGTAGTCCGGGTTTATCGGGCGAGCAGTACTTC.

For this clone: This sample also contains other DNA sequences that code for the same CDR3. For the CDR3, the DNA is TGTGCCAGCAGCTTAGCGGGAGATGAGCAGTTCTTC. Translating it yields CASSLAGDEQFF. The J gene is TRBJ2-1, the V gene TRBV11-2; a possible D gene is TRBD2 (6 bases). V was clipped by 1 base and J by 8 bases, with 6 bases between them. Germline V CDR1 and CDR2: SGHAT, FQNNGV. The CDR3 is made up of 12 amino acids. The variable domain in full, with the rest retrieved from reference TRBV11-2 and TRBJ2-1, is EAGVAQSPRYKIIEKRQSVAFWCNPISGHATLYWYQQILGQGPKLLIQFQNNGVVDDSQLPKDRFSAERLKGVDSTLKIQPAKLEDSAVYLCASSLAGDEQFFGPGTRLTVL.

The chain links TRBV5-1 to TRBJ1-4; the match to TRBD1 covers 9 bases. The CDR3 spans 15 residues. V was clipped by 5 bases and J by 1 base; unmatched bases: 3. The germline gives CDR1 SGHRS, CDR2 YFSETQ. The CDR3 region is CASRSGQGTNEKLFF. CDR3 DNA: TGCGCCAGCAGGTCGGGACAGGGAACTAATGAAAAACTGTTTTTT.

The CDR3 spells CATSREGQPSYEQYF. Here the CDR3 DNA reads TGTGCCACCAGCAGAGAAGGCCAGCCCTCCTACGAGCAGTACTTC. The rearrangement joins TRBV15 to TRBJ2-7; D gene uncertain. V was pared by 0 bases and J by 0 bases, with 9 bases between. The CDR3 is 15 amino acids. CDR1 is LNHNV and CDR2 is YYDKDF in the germline V gene (reference sequence).

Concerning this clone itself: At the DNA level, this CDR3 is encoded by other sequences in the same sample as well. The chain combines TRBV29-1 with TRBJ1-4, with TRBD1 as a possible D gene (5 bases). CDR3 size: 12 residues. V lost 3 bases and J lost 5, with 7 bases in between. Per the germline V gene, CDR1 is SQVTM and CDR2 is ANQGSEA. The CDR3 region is CSVEGGNEKLFF. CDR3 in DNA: TGCAGCGTTGAGGGGGGAAATGAAAAACTGTTTTTT. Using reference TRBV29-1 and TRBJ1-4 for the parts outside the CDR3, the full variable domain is SAVISQKPSRDICQRGTSLTIQCQVDSQVTMMFWYRQQPGQSLTLIATANQGSEATYESGFVIDKFPISRPNLTFSTLTVSNMSPEDSSIYLCSVEGGNEKLFFGSGTQLSVL.

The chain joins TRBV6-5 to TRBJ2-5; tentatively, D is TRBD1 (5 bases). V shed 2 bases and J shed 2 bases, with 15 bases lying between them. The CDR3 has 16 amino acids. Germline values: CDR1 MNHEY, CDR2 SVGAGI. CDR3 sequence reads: CASSYVGQGDQETQYF. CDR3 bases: TGTGCCAGCAGTTACGTAGGCCAGGGCGATCAAGAGACCCAGTACTTC.

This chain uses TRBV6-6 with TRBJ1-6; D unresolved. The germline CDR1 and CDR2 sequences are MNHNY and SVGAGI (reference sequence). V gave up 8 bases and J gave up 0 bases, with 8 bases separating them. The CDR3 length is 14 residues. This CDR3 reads CASVEGSYNSPLHF. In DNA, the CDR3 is TGTGCCAGCGTGGAGGGCTCCTATAATTCACCCCTCCACTTT.

The CDR3 region is CASSPKMGQPQHF. CDR3 DNA sequence: TGTGCCAGCAGCCCCAAGATGGGCCAGCCCCAGCATTTT. This chain uses TRBV27 with TRBJ1-5; D is undetermined. The ends were cut back, 6 bases at V and 7 bases at J, with 13 bases in the middle. CDR3 size: 13 residues. From germline, CDR1 is MNHEY and CDR2 SMNVEV (reference sequence).

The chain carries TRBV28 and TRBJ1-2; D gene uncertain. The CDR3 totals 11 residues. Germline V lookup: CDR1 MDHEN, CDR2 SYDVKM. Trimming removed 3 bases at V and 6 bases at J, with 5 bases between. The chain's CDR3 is CASSFGHGYTF. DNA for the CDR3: TGTGCCAGCAGTTTCGGGCATGGCTACACCTTC.

CDR3 amino acids: CASKRAREDSYEQYF. The CDR3 region has the DNA TGCGCCAGCAAGAGGGCAAGGGAGGATTCGTACGAGCAGTACTTC. The chain combines TRBV5-1 with TRBJ2-7; weak D call: TRBD2 (6 bases). The CDR3 length is 15 residues. The germline V and J ends were trimmed by 6 bases and 4 bases, with 20 bases remaining between them. Germline V gene sequence: CDR1 SGHRS, CDR2 YFSETQ.

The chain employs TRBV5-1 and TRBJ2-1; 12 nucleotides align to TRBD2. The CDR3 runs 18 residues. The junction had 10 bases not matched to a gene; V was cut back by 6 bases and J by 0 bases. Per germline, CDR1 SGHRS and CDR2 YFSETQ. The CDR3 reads CASTIQPTSGSSYNEQFF. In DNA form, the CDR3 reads TGCGCCAGCACCATACAGCCGACTAGCGGGAGCTCCTACAATGAGCAGTTCTTC.

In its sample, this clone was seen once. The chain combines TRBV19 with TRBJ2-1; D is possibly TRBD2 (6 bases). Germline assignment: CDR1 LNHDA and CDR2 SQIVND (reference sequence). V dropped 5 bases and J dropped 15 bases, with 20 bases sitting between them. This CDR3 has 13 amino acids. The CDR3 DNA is TGTGCCAGTAGTGCCAGACTAGACTCCGAACGGTTCTTC. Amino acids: CASSARLDSERFF.

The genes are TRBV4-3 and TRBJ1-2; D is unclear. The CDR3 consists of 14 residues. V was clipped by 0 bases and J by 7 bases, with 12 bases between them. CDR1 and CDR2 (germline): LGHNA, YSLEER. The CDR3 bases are TGCGCCAGCAGCCAAGATGGCACCGGCTCTGGCTACACCTTC. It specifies CASSQDGTGSGYTF.

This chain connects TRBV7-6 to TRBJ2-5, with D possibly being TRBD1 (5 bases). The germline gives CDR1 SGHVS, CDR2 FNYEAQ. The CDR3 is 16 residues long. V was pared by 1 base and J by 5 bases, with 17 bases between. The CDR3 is CASSLDSTAKGETQYF. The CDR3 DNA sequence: TGTGCCAGCAGCTTAGATAGTACAGCGAAGGGGGAGACCCAGTACTTC.

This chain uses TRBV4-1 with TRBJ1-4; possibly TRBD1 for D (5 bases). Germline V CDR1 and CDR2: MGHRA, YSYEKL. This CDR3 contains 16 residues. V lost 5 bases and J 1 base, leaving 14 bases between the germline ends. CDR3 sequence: CASSTTSTVTNEKLFF. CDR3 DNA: TGCGCCAGCAGCACTACTTCGACAGTAACTAATGAAAAACTGTTTTTT.

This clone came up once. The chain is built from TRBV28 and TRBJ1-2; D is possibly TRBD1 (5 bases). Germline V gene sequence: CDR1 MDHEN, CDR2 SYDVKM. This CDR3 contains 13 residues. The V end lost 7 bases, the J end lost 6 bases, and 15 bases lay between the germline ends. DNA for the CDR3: TGTGCCAGCAAGGGCAGGGTTCTGCATGGCTACACCTTC. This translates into CASKGRVLHGYTF.

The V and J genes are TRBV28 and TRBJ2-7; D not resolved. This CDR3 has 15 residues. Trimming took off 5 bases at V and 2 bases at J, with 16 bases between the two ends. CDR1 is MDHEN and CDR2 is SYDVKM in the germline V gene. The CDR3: CASSTGPPAPYEQYF. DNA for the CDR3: TGTGCCAGCAGTACTGGGCCCCCCGCTCCCTACGAGCAGTACTTC. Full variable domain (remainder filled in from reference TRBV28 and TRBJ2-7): DVKVTQSSRYLVKRTGEKVFLECVQDMDHENMFWYRQDPGLGLRLIYFSYDVKMKEKGDIPEGYSVSREKKERFSLILESASTNQTSMYLCASSTGPPAPYEQYFGPGTRLTVT.